These 27 T cell receptor beta chains were sequenced from one sample in a study of human T cells and chemical hapten exposure (dated by TCRdb to the early 2020s). This sample's time point label indicates: patch test 3, about 24 weeks after DPC sensitization. Taken with the paper, the label for treatment or condition translates to: therapeutic diphenylcyclopropenone sensitization with weekly scalp DPC. Receptor libraries were prepared by RACE. The instrument given in TCRdb is NextSeq 500. TCRdb reprocessing: public reads trimmed at Q25 with fastp, clones called with MiXCR, in-frame beta chains kept. Every entry covers one CDR3 protein and lists the most common genes and DNA from its rows. A total of more than 100,000 distinct CDR3 sequences appear in this sample, about 11% of them only once. 2% to 2.5% of the sample goes to the ten largest clones. The source was whole blood, collected in connection with sensitization to the hapten diphenylcyclopropenone (DPC). Every receptor here comes from a woman aged 45-60 years with alopecia areata. Some clones in this sample may be carry-over from other donors' samples.

The V call is TRBV9, the J call TRBJ1-2, with D unclear. Trimming left V 0 bases short and J 2 bases short, with 5 bases between. In germline, CDR1 is SGDLS, CDR2 YYNGEE. The CDR3 consists of 13 residues. This CDR3 is CASSVVENYGYTF. CDR3 nucleotides: TGTGCCAGCAGCGTAGTGGAAAACTATGGCTACACCTTC.

This clonotype has only a few counts. The rearrangement joins TRBV6-5 to TRBJ1-1, with 9 bases that match TRBD1. This CDR3 has 14 residues. CDR1 is MNHEY, CDR2 SVGAGI, per germline. After removal of 7 bases from V and 7 bases from J, the junction contained 10 bases not matched to a gene. The CDR3 spells CASNSDRGGFEAFF. The CDR3 DNA is TGTGCCAGCAACTCCGACAGGGGGGGATTTGAAGCTTTCTTT.

This clonotype was observed many times. This chain's CDR3 is CASRSGTSGSRETQYF. Written as DNA, the CDR3 is TGTGCCAGCAGGTCCGGGACTAGCGGGAGTAGAGAGACCCAGTACTTC. V and J are TRBV7-8 and TRBJ2-5, with TRBD2 identical over 14 bases. In germline, CDR1 is SGHVS, CDR2 FQNEAQ. The junction had 7 bases not matched to a gene; V was cut back by 6 bases and J by 4 bases. This CDR3 spans 16 amino acids.

Note on this clonotype: A read error is possible here, since a much larger clone lies one base away. CDR3 in DNA: TGCAGTGCTAGAGATATTCCATCACTAGACAAAAACATTCAGTACTTC. It is translated as CSARDIPSLDKNIQYF. The J gene is TRBJ2-4, the V gene TRBV20-1, with D tentatively TRBD2 (5 bases). Trimming cost V 0 bases and J 3 bases, with 15 bases left between them. CDR3 length: 16 residues. Germline loops: CDR1 DFQATT, CDR2 SNEGSKA (reference sequence).

The chain has TRBV10-3 and TRBJ2-5; TRBD2 aligns across 8 bases. CDR1 ENHRY and CDR2 SYGVKD come from the germline V gene. Trimming at V came to 4 bases and at J to 2 bases, leaving 3 bases not matched to a gene. The CDR3 totals 14 residues. The chain's CDR3 is CAISGTSYQETQYF. For the CDR3, the DNA is TGTGCCATCAGTGGGACTAGCTATCAAGAGACCCAGTACTTC.

This clonotype was seen a handful of times. This chain connects TRBV10-3 to TRBJ2-7, with 7 positions matching TRBD1. Germline CDR1 reads ENHRY; CDR2 reads SYGVKD. The V gene end was trimmed by 4 bases and the J gene end by 2 bases; junction bases not matched to a gene: 5. The CDR3 covers 14 residues. CDR3 residues: CAISGGGSPYEQYF. The CDR3 DNA is TGTGCCATCAGTGGAGGGGGCAGTCCCTACGAGCAGTACTTC.

A few counts support this clonotype. V gene TRBV3-1 combines with J gene TRBJ1-4; 8 bases are shared with TRBD1. V trimming: 6 bases; J trimming: 5 bases; junction bases outside the gene matches: 8. Germline CDR1 LGHDT, CDR2 YNNKEL (reference sequence). The CDR3 is made up of 15 amino acids. The chain's CDR3 is CASSAGTGTNEKLFF. The CDR3 DNA follows: TGTGCCAGCAGTGCCGGGACAGGCACAAATGAAAAACTGTTTTTT.

In this sample, this clonotype turned up a few times. This chain connects TRBV12-3 or TRBV12-4 to TRBJ1-1; TRBD1 is a possible D gene (5 bases). CDR3 length: 14 amino acids. Trimming took off 5 bases at V and 1 base at J, with 11 bases between the two ends. The CDR3 nucleotides read TGTGCCAGCAGTCCGGGACTCCAGAACACTGAAGCTTTCTTT. Residues: CASSPGLQNTEAFF.

This chain uses TRBV24-1 with TRBJ2-2; 12 bases fit TRBD2. In germline, CDR1 is KGHDR, CDR2 SFDVKD. The CDR3 spans 16 residues. V trimming: 3 bases; J trimming: 6 bases; junction bases outside the gene matches: 4. CDR3 amino acids: CATSDPSGGAPGELFF. The CDR3 DNA sequence: TGTGCCACCAGTGATCCTAGCGGGGGGGCCCCCGGGGAGCTGTTTTTT.

This clonotype was detected ten times or more. The chain links TRBV7-9 to TRBJ2-6; TRBD2 matches at 14 bases. CDR1 and CDR2 (germline): SEHNR, FQNEAQ (reference sequence). CDR3 length: 23 amino acids. Unmatched junction bases numbered 18, after V lost 5 bases and J lost 0 bases. This CDR3 is CASSLMYGTSGRKPSSGANVLTF. CDR3 nucleotide sequence: TGTGCCAGCAGCCTTATGTATGGGACTAGCGGGAGAAAGCCCAGCTCTGGGGCCAACGTCCTGACTTTC.

In regard to this clonotype: Being one base from a much bigger clone, this may be a read error. The chain carries TRBV21-1 and TRBJ2-7; no DNA check was done on the table's D call, TRBD1. TRBV21-1 is a pseudogene. The CDR3 totals 12 residues. The CDR3 DNA sequence: TGTGCCAGTCAACAGGGGTTATGCAAGCAGTACTTC. Translated: CASQQGLCKQYF.

This clonotype has a handful of counts. This chain uses TRBV5-1 with TRBJ1-5; D unresolved. The CDR3 contains 15 residues. Germline loops: CDR1 SGHRS, CDR2 YFSETQ. Trimming removed 6 bases at V and 1 base at J, with 14 bases between. CDR3 nucleotide sequence: TGCGCCAGCAACCCCGTGCCGGGGAGCAATCAGCCCCAGCATTTT. Its protein is CASNPVPGSNQPQHF.

On this clonotype itself: One base away lies a much larger clone, so this may be a sequencing read error. The gene calls are TRBV10-3 and TRBJ1-6; 9 positions match TRBD1. The CDR3 is 16 amino acids. Germline V gives CDR1 ENHRY, CDR2 SYGVKD. The V segment lost 3 bases and the J segment 10 bases; nucleotides outside the gene matches: 10. CDR3 DNA: TGTGCCATCAGTGAAGTCGGGACAGGGAGGAGGTCACCCCTCCACTTT. The encoded protein is CAISEVGTGRRSPLHF.

The chain uses TRBV2 and TRBJ2-3; a possible D gene is TRBD2 (6 bases). This CDR3 has 15 amino acids. The germline V gene has CDR1 SNHLY and CDR2 FYNNEI. Deletions cut 1 base from V and 3 bases from J, with 11 bases between. CDR3 region: CASSEGRGRTDTQYF. The CDR3 DNA is TGTGCCAGCAGTGAAGGTCGGGGGAGAACAGATACGCAGTATTTT.

This clonotype was seen a few times. Its ends do not fully match the called genes, so a read error is possible. The rearrangement links TRBV7-2 to TRBJ1-5; 10 nucleotides match TRBD1. The germline V gene encodes CDR1 SGHTA and CDR2 FQGNSA. The CDR3 runs to 15 residues. The CDR3 coding sequence is TGTGCCAGCAGCCTCAGACAGGGGGCGCAACAGCCCCAGAATTTT. Translated, it gives CASSLRQGAQQPQNF.

The genes are TRBV30 and TRBJ2-5; D unresolved. This CDR3 region has 13 residues. CDR1 is GTSNPN, CDR2 SVGIG, per germline (reference sequence). V gave up 4 bases and J gave up 7 bases, with 16 bases separating them. The CDR3 DNA is TGTGCCTGGAAAGCAACGGTGACGGGGACCCAGTACTTC. This gives the protein CAWKATVTGTQYF. The whole variable domain, filled in from reference TRBV30 and TRBJ2-5, reads SQTIHQWPATLVQPVGSPLSLECTVEGTSNPNLYWYRQAAGRGLQLLFYSVGIGQISSEVPQNLSASRPQDRQFILSSKKLLLSDSGFYLCAWKATVTGTQYFGPGTRLLVL.

V gene TRBV5-1 combines with J gene TRBJ1-1, with D possibly TRBD1 on 5 matching bases. Per the germline V gene, CDR1 is SGHRS and CDR2 is YFSETQ. The CDR3 has 15 residues. V lost 4 bases and J lost 5, with 18 bases in between. In DNA, the CDR3 is TGCGCCAGCAGCCCCCAGGGTCCAGGCAGGACTGAAGCTTTCTTT. It specifies CASSPQGPGRTEAFF.

This clonotype was detected ten times or more. The rearrangement joins TRBV20-1 to TRBJ2-7; D might be TRBD2 (5 bases). This CDR3 is built from 11 residues. Trimming shortened V by 1 base and J by 5 bases, and 6 bases separated the two germline ends. Germline CDR1 DFQATT, CDR2 SNEGSKA (reference sequence). The DNA for the CDR3 is TGCAGTGCTAGAGTCGGGAACGAGCAGTACTTC. Encoded protein: CSARVGNEQYF.

This clonotype came up a few times. This rearrangement joins TRBV7-2 to TRBJ2-7; D gene ambiguous. Looked up from germline, CDR1 is SGHTA and CDR2 is FQGNSA. The CDR3 spans 11 residues. Trimming removed 5 bases at V and 2 bases at J, with 4 bases between. CDR3 sequence reads: CASSPAYEQYF. In DNA form, the CDR3 reads TGTGCCAGCAGCCCGGCCTACGAGCAGTACTTC.

This clonotype was seen a few times. V gene TRBV29-1 combines with J gene TRBJ1-5; D call uncertain. The CDR3 consists of 12 residues. With 4 bases removed from V and 1 base from J, the gap between germline ends came to 5 bases. The germline V gene has CDR1 SQVTM and CDR2 ANQGSEA. The CDR3 sequence is CSVAGSNQPQHF. CDR3 DNA: TGCAGCGTTGCCGGGAGCAATCAGCCCCAGCATTTT. The full variable domain, in which reference TRBV29-1 and TRBJ1-5 provide the parts outside the CDR3, is SAVISQKPSRDICQRGTSLTIQCQVDSQVTMMFWYRQQPGQSLTLIATANQGSEATYESGFVIDKFPISRPNLTFSTLTVSNMSPEDSSIYLCSVAGSNQPQHFGDGTRLSIL.

The chain carries TRBV12-3 or TRBV12-4 and TRBJ1-5; TRBD1 might be the D (6 bases). Trimming cost V 7 bases and J 0 bases, with 13 bases left between them. CDR3 length: 15 residues. In nucleotides, the CDR3 is TGTGCCAGCACTGGGGGGCGGAATAGCAATCAGCCCCAGCATTTT. This encodes CASTGGRNSNQPQHF.

V and J are TRBV12-3 or TRBV12-4 and TRBJ2-5; 11 bases fit TRBD2. Unmatched junction bases numbered 1, after V lost 6 bases and J lost 4 bases. CDR3 length: 13 amino acids. The CDR3 DNA reads as TGTGCCAGCAGCGGACTAGCGGGAGAGACCCAGTACTTC. Its translation: CASSGLAGETQYF.

In this sample, this clonotype turned up many times. The V and J genes are TRBV5-4 and TRBJ2-5; D is possibly TRBD1 (6 bases). CDR3 size: 15 residues. V lost 4 bases and J 5 bases, leaving 18 bases between the germline ends. The germline CDR1 and CDR2 sequences are SGHNT and YYREEE (reference sequence). CDR3 in DNA: TGTGCCAGCAGCCTCAGGGCAGGGGCGCGGGAGACCCAGTACTTC. Its protein product is CASSLRAGARETQYF.

The table lists this clonotype with a few counts. The J gene is TRBJ2-1, the V gene TRBV29-1; 11 nucleotides align to TRBD1. The CDR3 length is 13 residues. CDR1 SQVTM and CDR2 ANQGSEA come from the germline V gene. V shed 3 bases, J shed 9 bases, and the junction held 4 bases outside the gene matches. The DNA for the CDR3 is TGCAGCGTTGACGGACAGGGGGCGGTTGAGCAGTTCTTC. As protein: CSVDGQGAVEQFF.

The chain combines TRBV4-2 with TRBJ1-1; possibly TRBD1 for D (5 bases). The V gene's germline CDR1 is LGHNA and CDR2 YNFKEQ. Trimming left V 4 bases short and J 0 bases short, with 18 bases between. The CDR3 totals 17 residues. The CDR3 DNA reads TGTGCCAGCAGCCTCCATCCAGTGGGGCCCATGAACACTGAAGCTTTCTTT. This translates into CASSLHPVGPMNTEAFF.

CDR3 in amino acids: CASSSGNRGYGYTF. The CDR3, as DNA: TGTGCCAGCAGTTCCGGGAACAGGGGCTATGGCTACACCTTC. The V and J genes are TRBV28 and TRBJ1-2, with 7 bases aligning to TRBD1. Per germline, CDR1 MDHEN and CDR2 SYDVKM. Trimming removed 4 bases from V and 4 bases from J; junction bases left unmatched: 6. The CDR3 has 14 amino acids.

Ten or more counts support this clonotype. This sequence joins TRBV9 and TRBJ2-7, with D maybe TRBD1 (6 bases). V was shortened by 3 bases and J by 4 bases, with 14 bases between the two germline ends. The germline V gene has CDR1 SGDLS and CDR2 YYNGEE. The CDR3 spans 14 residues. This chain's CDR3 is CASSASGVGYEQYF. For the CDR3, the DNA is TGTGCCAGCAGCGCATCAGGGGTTGGGTACGAGCAGTACTTC.